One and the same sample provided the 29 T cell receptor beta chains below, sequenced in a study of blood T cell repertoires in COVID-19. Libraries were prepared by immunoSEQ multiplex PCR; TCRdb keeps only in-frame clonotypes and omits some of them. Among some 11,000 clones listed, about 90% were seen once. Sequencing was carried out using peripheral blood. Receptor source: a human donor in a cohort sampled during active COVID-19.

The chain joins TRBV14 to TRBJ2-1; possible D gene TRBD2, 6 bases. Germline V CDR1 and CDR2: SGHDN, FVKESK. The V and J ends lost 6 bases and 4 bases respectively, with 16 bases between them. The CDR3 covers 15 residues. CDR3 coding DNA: TGTGCCAGCAGGCCGAGCGGGTCCCTTTACAATGAGCAGTTCTTC. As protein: CASRPSGSLYNEQFF.

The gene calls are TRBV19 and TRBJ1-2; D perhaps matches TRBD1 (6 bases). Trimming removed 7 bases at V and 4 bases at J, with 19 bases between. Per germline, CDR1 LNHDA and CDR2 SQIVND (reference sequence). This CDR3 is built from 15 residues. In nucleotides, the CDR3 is TGTGCCAGTACCCCCGAGGGGCGAGGGGGCTATGGCTACACCTTC. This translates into CASTPEGRGGYGYTF.

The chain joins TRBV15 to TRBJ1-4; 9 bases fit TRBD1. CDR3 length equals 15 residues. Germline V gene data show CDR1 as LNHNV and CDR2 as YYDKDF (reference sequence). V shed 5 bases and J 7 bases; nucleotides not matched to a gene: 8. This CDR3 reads CATSVSQGAGEKLFF. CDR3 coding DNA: TGTGCCACCAGCGTTTCACAGGGGGCGGGTGAAAAACTGTTTTTT. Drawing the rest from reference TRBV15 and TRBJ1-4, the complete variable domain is DAMVIQNPRYQVTQFGKPVTLSCSQTLNHNVMYWYQQKSSQAPKLLFHYYDKDFNNEADTPDNFQSRRPNTSFCFLDIRSPGLGDTAMYLCATSVSQGAGEKLFFGSGTQLSVL.

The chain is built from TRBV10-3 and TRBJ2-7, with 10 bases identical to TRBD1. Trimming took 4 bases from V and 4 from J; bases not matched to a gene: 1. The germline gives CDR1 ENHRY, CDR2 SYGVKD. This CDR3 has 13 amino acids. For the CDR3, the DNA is TGTGCCATCAGTGGACAGGGGGCTTACGAGCAGTACTTC. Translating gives CAISGQGAYEQYF.

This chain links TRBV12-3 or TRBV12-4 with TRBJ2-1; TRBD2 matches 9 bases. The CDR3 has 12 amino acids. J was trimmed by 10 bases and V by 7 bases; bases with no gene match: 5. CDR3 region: CASTGLAREQFF. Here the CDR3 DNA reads TGTGCCAGCACGGGACTAGCAAGGGAGCAGTTCTTC.

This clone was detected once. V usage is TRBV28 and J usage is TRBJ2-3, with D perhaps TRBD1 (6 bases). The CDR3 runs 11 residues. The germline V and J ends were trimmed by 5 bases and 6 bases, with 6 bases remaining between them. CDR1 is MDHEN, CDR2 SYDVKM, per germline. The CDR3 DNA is TGTGCCAGCAGTAGGGGGGATACGCAGTATTTT. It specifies CASSRGDTQYF.

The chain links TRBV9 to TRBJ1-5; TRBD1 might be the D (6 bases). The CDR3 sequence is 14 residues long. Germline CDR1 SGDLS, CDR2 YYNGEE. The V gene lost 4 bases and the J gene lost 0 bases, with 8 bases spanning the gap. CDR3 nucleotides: TGTGCCAGCAGCCCGGACAGTAGCAATCAGCCCCAGCATTTT. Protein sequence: CASSPDSSNQPQHF. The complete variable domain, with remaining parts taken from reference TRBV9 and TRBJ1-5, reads DSGVTQTPKHLITATGQRVTLRCSPRSGDLSVYWYQQSLDQGLQFLIQYYNGEERAKGNILERFSAQQFPDLHSELNLSSLELGDSALYFCASSPDSSNQPQHFGDGTRLSIL.

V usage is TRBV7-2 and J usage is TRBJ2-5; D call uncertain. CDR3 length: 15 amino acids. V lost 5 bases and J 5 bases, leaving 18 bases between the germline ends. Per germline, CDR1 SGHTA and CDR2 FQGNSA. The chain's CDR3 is CASSPRLADGETQYF. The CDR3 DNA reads TGTGCCAGCAGCCCCCGCTTGGCCGACGGGGAGACCCAGTACTTC.

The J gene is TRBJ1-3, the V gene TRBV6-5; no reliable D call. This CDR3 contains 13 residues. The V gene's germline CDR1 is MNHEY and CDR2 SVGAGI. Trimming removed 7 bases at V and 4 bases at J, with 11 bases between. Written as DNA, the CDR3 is TGTGCCAGCACTACCCCGGGGGGAAACACCATATATTTT. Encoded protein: CASTTPGGNTIYF.

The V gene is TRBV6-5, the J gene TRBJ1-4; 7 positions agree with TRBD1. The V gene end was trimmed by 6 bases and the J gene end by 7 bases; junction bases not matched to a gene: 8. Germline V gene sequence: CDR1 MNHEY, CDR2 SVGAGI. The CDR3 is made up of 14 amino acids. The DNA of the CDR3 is TGTGCCAGCAGCACTAGGACAGGAGGTGAAAAACTGTTTTTT. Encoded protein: CASSTRTGGEKLFF.

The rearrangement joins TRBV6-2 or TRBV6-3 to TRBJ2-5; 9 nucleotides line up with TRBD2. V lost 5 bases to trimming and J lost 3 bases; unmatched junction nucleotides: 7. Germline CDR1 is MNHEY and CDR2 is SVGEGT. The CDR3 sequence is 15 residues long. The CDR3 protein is CASSQAGGIKETQYF. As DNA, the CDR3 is TGTGCCAGCAGTCAAGCGGGGGGAATAAAAGAGACCCAGTACTTC.

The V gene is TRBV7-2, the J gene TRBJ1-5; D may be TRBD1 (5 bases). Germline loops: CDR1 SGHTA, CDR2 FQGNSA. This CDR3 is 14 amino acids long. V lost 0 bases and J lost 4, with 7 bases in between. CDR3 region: CASSLAGGNQPQHF. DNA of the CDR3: TGTGCCAGCAGCTTAGCGGGGGGGAATCAGCCCCAGCATTTT.

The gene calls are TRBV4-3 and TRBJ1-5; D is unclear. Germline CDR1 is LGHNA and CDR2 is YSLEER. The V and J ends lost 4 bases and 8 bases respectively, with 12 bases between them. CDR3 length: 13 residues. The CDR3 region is CASSRELIEPQHF. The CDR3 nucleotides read TGCGCCAGCAGCCGGGAGCTCATTGAGCCCCAGCATTTT.

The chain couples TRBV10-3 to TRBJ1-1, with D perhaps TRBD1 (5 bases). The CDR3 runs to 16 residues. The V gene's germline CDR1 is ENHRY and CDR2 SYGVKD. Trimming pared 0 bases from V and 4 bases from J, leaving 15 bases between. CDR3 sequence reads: CAISESLRGGGTEAFF. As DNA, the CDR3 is TGTGCCATCAGTGAGTCATTGAGGGGAGGCGGCACTGAAGCTTTCTTT.

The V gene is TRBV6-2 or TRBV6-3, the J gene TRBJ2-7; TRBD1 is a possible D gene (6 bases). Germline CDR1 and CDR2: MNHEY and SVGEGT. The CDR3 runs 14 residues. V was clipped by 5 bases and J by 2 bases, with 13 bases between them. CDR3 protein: CASSPLGQTYEQYF. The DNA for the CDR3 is TGTGCCAGCAGTCCCCTCGGACAGACCTACGAGCAGTACTTC.

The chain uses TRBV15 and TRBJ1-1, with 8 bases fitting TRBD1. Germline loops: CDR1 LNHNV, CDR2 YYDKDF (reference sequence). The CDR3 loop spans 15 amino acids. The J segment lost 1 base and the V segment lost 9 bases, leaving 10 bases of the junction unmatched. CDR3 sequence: CATAGGGTGNTEAFF. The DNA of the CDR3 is TGTGCCACGGCTGGAGGTGGGACAGGGAACACTGAAGCTTTCTTT.

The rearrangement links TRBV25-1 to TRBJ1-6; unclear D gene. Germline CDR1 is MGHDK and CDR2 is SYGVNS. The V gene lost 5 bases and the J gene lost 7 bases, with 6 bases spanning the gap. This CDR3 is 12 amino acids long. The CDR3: CASSSANSPLHF. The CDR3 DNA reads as TGTGCCAGCAGTTCAGCGAATTCACCCCTCCACTTT.

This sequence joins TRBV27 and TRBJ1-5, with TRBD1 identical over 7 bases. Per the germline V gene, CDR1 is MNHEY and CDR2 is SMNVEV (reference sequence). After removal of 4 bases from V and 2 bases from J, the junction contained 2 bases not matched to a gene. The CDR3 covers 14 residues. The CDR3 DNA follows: TGTGCCAGCAGTTCAGACAGGGGCAATCAGCCCCAGCATTTT. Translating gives CASSSDRGNQPQHF.

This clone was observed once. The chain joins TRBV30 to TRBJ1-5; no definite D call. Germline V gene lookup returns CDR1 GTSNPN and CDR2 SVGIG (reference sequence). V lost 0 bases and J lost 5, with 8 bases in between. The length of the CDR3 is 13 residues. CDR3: CAWSVQWDQPQHF. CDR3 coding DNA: TGTGCCTGGAGTGTACAGTGGGATCAGCCCCAGCATTTT.

The CDR3 loop reads CASNKRGGRASTDTQYF. As DNA, the CDR3 is TGTGCCAGCAATAAGCGGGGGGGCCGCGCTAGCACAGATACGCAGTATTTT. The chain has TRBV9 and TRBJ2-3; 10 positions match TRBD2. Germline lookup yields CDR1 SGDLS and CDR2 YYNGEE. V gave up 6 bases and J gave up 0 bases; unmatched junction bases: 10. The CDR3 extends over 17 amino acids.

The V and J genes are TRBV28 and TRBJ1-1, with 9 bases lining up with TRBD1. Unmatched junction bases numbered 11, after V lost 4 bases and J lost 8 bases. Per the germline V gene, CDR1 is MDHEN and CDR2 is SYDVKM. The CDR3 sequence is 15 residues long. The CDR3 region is CASSSVPGQGLEAFF. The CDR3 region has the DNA TGTGCCAGCAGTTCCGTCCCGGGACAGGGATTGGAAGCTTTCTTT.

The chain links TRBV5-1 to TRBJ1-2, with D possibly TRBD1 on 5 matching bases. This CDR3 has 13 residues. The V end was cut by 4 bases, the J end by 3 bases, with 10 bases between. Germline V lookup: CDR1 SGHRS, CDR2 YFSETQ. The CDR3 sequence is CASSPGGDYGYTF. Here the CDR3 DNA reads TGCGCCAGCAGCCCCGGGGGTGACTATGGCTACACCTTC.

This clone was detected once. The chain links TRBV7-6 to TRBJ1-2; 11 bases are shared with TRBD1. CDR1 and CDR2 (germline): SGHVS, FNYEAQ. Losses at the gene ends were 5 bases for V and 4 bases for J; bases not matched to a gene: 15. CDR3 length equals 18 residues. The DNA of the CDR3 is TGTGCCAGCAGCCCAACCGGGACAGGGGGTCCCTTTTCCTATGGCTACACCTTC. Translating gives CASSPTGTGGPFSYGYTF.

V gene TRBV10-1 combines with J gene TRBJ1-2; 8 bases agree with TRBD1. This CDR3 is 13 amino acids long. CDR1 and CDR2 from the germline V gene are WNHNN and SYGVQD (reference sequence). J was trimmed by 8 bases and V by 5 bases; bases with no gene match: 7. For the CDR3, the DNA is TGCGCCAGCAGTCCAGGACAGGGTCGAGGCTACACCTTC. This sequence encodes CASSPGQGRGYTF.

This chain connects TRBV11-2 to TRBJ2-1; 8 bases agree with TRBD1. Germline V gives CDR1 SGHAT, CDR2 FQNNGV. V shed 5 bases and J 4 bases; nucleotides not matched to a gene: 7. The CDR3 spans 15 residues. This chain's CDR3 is CASSPDRGRYNEQFF. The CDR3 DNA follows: TGTGCCAGCAGCCCCGACAGGGGACGGTACAATGAGCAGTTCTTC.

As DNA, the CDR3 is TGCGCCAGCAGCCAAGATGGCGGGGACTATGGCTACACCTTC. As protein: CASSQDGGDYGYTF. V gene TRBV4-3 combines with J gene TRBJ1-2; no clear D. Germline V gene lookup returns CDR1 LGHNA and CDR2 YSLEER. Deletions cut 0 bases from V and 3 bases from J, with 8 bases between. CDR3 size: 14 residues.

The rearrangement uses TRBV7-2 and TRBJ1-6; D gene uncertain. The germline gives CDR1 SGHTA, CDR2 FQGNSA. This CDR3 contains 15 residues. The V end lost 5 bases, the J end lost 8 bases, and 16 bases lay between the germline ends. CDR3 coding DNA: TGTGCCAGCAGCCGCTTATTCGGGCGGGATTCACCCCTCCACTTT. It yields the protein CASSRLFGRDSPLHF.

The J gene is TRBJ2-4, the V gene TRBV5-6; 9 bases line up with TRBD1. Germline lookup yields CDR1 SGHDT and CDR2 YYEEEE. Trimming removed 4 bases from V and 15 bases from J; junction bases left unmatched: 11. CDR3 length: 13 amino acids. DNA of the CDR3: TGTGCCAGCAGCCAAGGGGACAGGGTCCCTCTGTACTTC. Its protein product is CASSQGDRVPLYF.

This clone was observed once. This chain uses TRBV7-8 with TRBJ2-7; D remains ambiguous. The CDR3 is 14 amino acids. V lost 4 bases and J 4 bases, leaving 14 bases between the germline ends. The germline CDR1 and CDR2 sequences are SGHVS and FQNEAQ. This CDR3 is CASSSLGARYEQYF. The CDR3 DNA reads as TGTGCCAGCAGCTCCCTCGGAGCGAGGTACGAGCAGTACTTC.